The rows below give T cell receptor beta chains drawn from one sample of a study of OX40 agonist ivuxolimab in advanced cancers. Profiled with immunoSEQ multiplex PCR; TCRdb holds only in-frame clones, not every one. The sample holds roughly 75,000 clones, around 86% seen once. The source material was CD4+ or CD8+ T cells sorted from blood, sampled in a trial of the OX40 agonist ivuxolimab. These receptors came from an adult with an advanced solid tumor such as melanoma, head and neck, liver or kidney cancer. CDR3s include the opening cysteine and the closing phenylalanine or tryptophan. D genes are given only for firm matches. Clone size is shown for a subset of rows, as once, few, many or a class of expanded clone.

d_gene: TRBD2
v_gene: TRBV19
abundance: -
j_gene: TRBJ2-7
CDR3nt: TGTGCCAGTAGTCCCCGGGAGGGCGAAGCCTACGAGCAGTACTTC
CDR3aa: CASSPREGEAYEQYF

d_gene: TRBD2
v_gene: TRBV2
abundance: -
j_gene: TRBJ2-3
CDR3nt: TGTGCCAGCAGTAGGCGGGAGATGCCAGATACGCAGTATTTT
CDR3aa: CASSRREMPDTQYF

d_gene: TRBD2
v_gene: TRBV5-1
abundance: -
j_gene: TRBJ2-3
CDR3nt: TGCGCCAGCAGCGGAAGAACTAGCGGGTCCCCCCACCGCACAGATACGCAGTATTTT
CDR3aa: CASSGRTSGSPHRTDTQYF

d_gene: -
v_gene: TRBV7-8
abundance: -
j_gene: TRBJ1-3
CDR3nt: TGTGCCAGCAGCCCCCGTGGGTCTGGAAACACCATATATTTT
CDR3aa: CASSPRGSGNTIYF

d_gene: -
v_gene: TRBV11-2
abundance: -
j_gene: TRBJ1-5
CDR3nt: TGTGCCAGCAGTCGACATAAAGGCAATCAGCCCCAGCATTTT
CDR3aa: CASSRHKGNQPQHF

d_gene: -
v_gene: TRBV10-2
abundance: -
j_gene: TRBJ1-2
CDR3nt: TGCGCCAGCAGTGAGAGGGCAGCTAACTATGGCTACACCTTC
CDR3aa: CASSERAANYGYTF

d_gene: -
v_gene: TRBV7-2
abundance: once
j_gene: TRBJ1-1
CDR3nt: TGTGCCAGCAGCTTAGCGGGGGTGGGCACTGAAGCTTTCTTT
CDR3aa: CASSLAGVGTEAFF

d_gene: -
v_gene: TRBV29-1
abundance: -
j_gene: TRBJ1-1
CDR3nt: TGCAGCGTTGAGAGACGATCCTATAGCCCACCCCCGAACACTGAAGCTTTCTTT
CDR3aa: CSVERRSYSPPPNTEAFF

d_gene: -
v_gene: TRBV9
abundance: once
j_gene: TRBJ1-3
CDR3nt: TGTGCCAGCAGCGTATCAGAGGGTATCTCTGGAAACACCATATATTTT
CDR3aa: CASSVSEGISGNTIYF

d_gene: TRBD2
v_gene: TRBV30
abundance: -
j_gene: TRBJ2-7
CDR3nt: TGTGCCCGGAGTGTACTTAGTGTGTTGGGTAGCGGGAGCGGTGAGCAGTACTTC
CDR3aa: CARSVLSVLGSGSGEQYF

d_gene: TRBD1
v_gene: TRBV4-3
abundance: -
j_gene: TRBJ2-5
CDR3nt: TGCGCCAGCAGCCAAATTCTGACAGGGGACGGGCAAGAGACCCAGTACTTC
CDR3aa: CASSQILTGDGQETQYF

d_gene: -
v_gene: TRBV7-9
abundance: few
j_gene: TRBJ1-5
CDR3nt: TGTGCCAGCAGCTTAGGACAGAAGCAGCCCCAGCATTTT
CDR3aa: CASSLGQKQPQHF

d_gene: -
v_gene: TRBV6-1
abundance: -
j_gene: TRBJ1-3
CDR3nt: TGTGCCAGCAGTGGGGGCGGCAACACCATATATTTT
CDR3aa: CASSGGGNTIYF

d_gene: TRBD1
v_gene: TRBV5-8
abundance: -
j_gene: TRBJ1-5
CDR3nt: TGTGCCAGCAGCTTGGGGGGACAGGGGTACCAGCCCCAGCATTTT
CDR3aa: CASSLGGQGYQPQHF

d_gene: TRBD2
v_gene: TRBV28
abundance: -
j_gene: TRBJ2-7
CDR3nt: TGTGCCAGCAGCCCACTAGCGCGCAGCTCCTACGAGCAGTACTTC
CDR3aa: CASSPLARSSYEQYF

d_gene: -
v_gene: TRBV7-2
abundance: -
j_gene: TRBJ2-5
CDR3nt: TGTGCCAGCAGCTTAGGTGTCATACAAGAGACCCAGTACTTC
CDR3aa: CASSLGVIQETQYF

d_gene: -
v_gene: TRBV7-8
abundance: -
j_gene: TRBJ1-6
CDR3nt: TGTGCCAGCAGCTTAGTCCGGACCCTTAATTCACCCCTCCACTTT
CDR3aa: CASSLVRTLNSPLHF

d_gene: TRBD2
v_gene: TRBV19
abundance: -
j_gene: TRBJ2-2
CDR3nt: TGTGCCAGTAGTATAAGCGGGAGGCCCCCCACCGGGGAGCTGTTTTTT
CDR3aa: CASSISGRPPTGELFF

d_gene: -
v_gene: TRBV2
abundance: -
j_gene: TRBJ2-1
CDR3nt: TGTGCCAGCAGCCCCCAGGGCGCCTACAATGAGCAGTTCTTC
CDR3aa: CASSPQGAYNEQFF

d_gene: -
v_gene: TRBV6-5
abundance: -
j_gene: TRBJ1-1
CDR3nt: TGTGCCAGCAGTTACCTCACCTTGAACACTGAAGCTTTCTTT
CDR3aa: CASSYLTLNTEAFF

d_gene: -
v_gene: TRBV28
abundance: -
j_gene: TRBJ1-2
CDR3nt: TGTGCCAGCAGTTTACTCTCAGTTGGCTACACCTTC
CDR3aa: CASSLLSVGYTF

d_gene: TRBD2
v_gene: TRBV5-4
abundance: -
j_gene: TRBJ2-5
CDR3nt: TGTGCCAGCAGCGACGGGACTAGCGGGAAGACCCAGTACTTC
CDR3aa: CASSDGTSGKTQYF

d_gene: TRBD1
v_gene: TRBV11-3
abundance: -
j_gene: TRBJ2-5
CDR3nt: TGTGCCAGCAGCCTCGGGACAGTGACGTACCAAGAGACCCAGTACTTC
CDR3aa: CASSLGTVTYQETQYF

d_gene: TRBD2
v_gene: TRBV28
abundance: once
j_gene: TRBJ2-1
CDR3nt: TGTGCCAGCAGTTTATCAGGACTAGCCCATGAGCAGTTCTTC
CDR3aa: CASSLSGLAHEQFF

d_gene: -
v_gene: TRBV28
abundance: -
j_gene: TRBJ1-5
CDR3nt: TGTGCCAGCAGACCACCGACAGCTAGAATTAGCAATCAGCCCCAGCATTTT
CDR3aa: CASRPPTARISNQPQHF

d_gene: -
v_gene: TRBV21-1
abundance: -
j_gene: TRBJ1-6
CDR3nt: TGTGCCAGCATCCATAAACAGGGGAGGTATTCACCCCTCCACTTT
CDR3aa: CASIHKQGRYSPLHF

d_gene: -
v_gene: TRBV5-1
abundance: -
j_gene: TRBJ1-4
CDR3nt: TGCGCCAGCAGCTCTCCGGGACACCCGGAAGAATGGGAAAAACTGTTTTTT
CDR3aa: CASSSPGHPEEWEKLFF

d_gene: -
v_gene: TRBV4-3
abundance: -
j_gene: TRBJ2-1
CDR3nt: TGCGCCAGCAGCCAAGACGCCGGGGACGCCATCAACAATGAGCAGTTCTTC
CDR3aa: CASSQDAGDAINNEQFF

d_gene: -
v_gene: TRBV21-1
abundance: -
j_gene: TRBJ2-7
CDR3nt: TGTGCCAGCAGCAAAAGTCGGACGGTTAGCTCCTACGAGCAGTACTTC
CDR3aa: CASSKSRTVSSYEQYF

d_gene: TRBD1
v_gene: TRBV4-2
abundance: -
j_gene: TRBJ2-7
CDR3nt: TGTGCCAGCAGCCAAGGGACAGGGGCTGCCTTGTCTCACTACTACGAGCAGTACTTC
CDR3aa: CASSQGTGAALSHYYEQYF

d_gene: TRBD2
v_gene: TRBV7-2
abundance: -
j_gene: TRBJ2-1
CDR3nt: TGTGCCAGCAGCCGTATTAGCGGGAGGGCCCATGAGCAGTTCTTC
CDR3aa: CASSRISGRAHEQFF

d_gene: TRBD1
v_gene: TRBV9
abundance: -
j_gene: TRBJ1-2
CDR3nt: TGTGCCAGCAGCGTAACTAGACAGGGAGCTAACTATGGCTACACCTTC
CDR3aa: CASSVTRQGANYGYTF

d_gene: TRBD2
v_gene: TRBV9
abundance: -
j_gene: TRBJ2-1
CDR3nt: TGTGCCAGCAGCGTAACTGTTACTAGCGGGAGCAATGAGCAGTTCTTC
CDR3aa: CASSVTVTSGSNEQFF

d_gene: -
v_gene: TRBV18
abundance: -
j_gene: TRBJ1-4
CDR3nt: TGTGCCAGCTCACCCGGGGGAACGGGCAAGGAAAAACTGTTTTTT
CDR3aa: CASSPGGTGKEKLFF

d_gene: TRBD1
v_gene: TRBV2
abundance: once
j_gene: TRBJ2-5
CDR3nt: TGTGCCAGCAGTTCCGACAGGGACGAGACCCAGTACTTC
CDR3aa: CASSSDRDETQYF

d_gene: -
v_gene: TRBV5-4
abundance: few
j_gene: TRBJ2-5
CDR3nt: TGTGCCAGCAGCTTGGTTCAAGAGACCCAGTACTTC
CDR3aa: CASSLVQETQYF

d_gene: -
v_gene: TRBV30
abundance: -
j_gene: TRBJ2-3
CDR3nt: TGTGCCTGGAGTGTGGGTCTTTGGGACCGGTATTTT
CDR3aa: CAWSVGLWDRYF

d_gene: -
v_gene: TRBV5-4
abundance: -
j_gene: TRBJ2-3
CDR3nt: TGTGCCAGCAGCCCACCGACAATCTCGATGGCAGATACGCAGTATTTT
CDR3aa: CASSPPTISMADTQYF

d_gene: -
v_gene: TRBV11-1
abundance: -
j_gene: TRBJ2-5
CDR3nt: TGTGCCAGCAGCCCCCCGGGCGGGGAGACCCAGTACTTC
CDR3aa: CASSPPGGETQYF

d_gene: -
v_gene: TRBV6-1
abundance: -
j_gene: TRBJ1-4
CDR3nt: TGTGCCAGCAGTGAACCCGGAAGGAGTGAAAAACTGTTTTTT
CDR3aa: CASSEPGRSEKLFF

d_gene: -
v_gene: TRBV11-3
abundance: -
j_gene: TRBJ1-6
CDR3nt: TGTGCCAGCAGCGACGGTGGATCACCCCTCCACTTT
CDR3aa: CASSDGGSPLHF

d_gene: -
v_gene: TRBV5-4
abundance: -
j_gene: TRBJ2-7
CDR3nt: TGTGCCAGCAGCTTGCGAGACTTCGAATACGAGCAGTACTTC
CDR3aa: CASSLRDFEYEQYF

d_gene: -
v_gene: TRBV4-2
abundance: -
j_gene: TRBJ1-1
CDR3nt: TGTGCCAGCAGCCAACGGAGGTCGATGGCTGAAGCTTTCTTT
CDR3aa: CASSQRRSMAEAFF

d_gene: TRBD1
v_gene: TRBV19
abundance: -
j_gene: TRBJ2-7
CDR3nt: TGTGCCAGCAAGGGACAGCAGTCCTACGAGCAGTACTTC
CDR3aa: CASKGQQSYEQYF

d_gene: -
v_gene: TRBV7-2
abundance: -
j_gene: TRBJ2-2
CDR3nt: TGTGCCAGCACCAGGCAAGGGGAGCTGTTTTTT
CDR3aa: CASTRQGELFF

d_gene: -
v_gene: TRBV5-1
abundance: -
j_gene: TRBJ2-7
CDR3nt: TGCGCCAGCAGCCTCGGGAGCTCCTACGAGCAGTACTTC
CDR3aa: CASSLGSSYEQYF

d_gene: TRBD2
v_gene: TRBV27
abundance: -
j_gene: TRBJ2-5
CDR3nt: TGTGCCAGCACGGGACTAGCGGGAGGAGAGACCCAGTACTTC
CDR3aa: CASTGLAGGETQYF

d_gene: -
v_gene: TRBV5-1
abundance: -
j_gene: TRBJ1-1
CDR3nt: TGCGCCAGCAGCTTTTCGGAGGTCAGGGCTGAAGCTTTCTTT
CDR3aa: CASSFSEVRAEAFF

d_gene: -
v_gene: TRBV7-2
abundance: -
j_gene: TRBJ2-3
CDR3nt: TGTGCCAGCAGCTTACAGGGTGGGCGGCGTTCAGATACGCAGTATTTT
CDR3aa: CASSLQGGRRSDTQYF

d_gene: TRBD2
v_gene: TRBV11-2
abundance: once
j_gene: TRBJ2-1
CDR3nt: TGCAGCGGGGGGTCCTACAATGAGCAGTTCTTC
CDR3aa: CSGGSYNEQFF

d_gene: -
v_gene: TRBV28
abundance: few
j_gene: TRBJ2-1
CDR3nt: TGTGCCAGCGGCCTAACACCTTGGGGGACTCACAATGAGCAGTTCTTC
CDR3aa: CASGLTPWGTHNEQFF

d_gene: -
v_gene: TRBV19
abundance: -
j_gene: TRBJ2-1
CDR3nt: TGTGCCAGCCGGGACACGGCAGTCGATGAGCAGTTCTTC
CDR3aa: CASRDTAVDEQFF